This T cell receptor (beta chain) was documented in a study of cytomegalovirus exposure and HLA in healthy donors. The germline V gene encodes CDR1 MNHEY and CDR2 SVGAGI. The CDR3 covers 13 residues. V was cut by 2 bases and J by 8 bases, with 9 bases left in between. The PCR was carried out with 60 Vbeta primers and 13 Jbeta primers. The protocol was immunoSEQ multiplex PCR, while the TCRdb copy is restricted to in-frame clones and leaves out a portion. The sample contains roughly 190,000 clones, around 90% of which appear only once. This sequence originates from a boy under 10 years old in good health and CMV-seronegative. Material for sequencing was PBMCs. The J gene is TRBJ1-4, the V gene TRBV6-5; D may be TRBD1 (5 bases). The CDR3 region is CASSYQAGEKLFF. CDR3 DNA: TGTGCCAGCAGTTACCAAGCAGGGGAAAAACTGTTTTTT.